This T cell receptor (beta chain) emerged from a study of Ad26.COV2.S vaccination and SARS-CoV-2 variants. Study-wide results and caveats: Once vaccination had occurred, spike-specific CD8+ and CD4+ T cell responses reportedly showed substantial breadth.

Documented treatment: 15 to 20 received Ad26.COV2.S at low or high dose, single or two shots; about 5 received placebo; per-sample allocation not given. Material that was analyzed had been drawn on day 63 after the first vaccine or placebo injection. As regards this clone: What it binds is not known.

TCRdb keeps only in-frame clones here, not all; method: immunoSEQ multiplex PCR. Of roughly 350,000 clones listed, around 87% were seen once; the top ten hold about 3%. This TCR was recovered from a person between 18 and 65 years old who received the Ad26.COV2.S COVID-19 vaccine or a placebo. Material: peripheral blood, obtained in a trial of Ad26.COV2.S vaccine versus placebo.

CDR3 nucleotide sequence: TGTGCCAGCAGCAAATCACTAACCGGGACAGGGAGAGTGAGCAATCAGCCCCAGCATTTT. It translates to CASSKSLTGTGRVSNQPQHF. The chain uses TRBV21-1 and TRBJ1-5; the DNA was not used to check the table's D call, TRBD1. TRBV21-1 is designated a pseudogene. This CDR3 contains 20 residues.